One sample yielded the 30 T cell receptor beta chains listed below, sequenced in a study of blood T cell repertoires in COVID-19. Using immunoSEQ multiplex PCR, the repertoire was profiled, and TCRdb retains in-frame clones only, with some absent. The repertoire holds about 180,000 clones, with around 88% as singletons. The source material was PBMCs or T cells enriched from blood (not recorded which). The receptors were gathered from a woman aged 25 to 39 who had recovered from COVID-19.

The chain recombines TRBV28 with TRBJ2-7; D ambiguous. The CDR3 extends over 13 amino acids. Trimming stripped 3 bases from V and 4 bases from J, with 10 bases between. CDR1 MDHEN and CDR2 SYDVKM come from the germline V gene. The DNA of the CDR3 is TGTGCCAGCAGTTTGAGCAGGTCGTACGAGCAGTACTTC. This codes for CASSLSRSYEQYF.

As for this clone: Mismatch with germline at one junction end may stem from a read error. The CDR3 DNA follows: TGTGCCAGCAGCTCGAGACAGGGGGAACACCGGGGAGCTGTTTTT. Protein product: CASSSRQGEHRGAVF. The chain couples TRBV7-2 to TRBJ2-2, with 9 bases fitting TRBD1. This CDR3 comprises 15 residues. Germline CDR1 SGHTA, CDR2 FQGNSA.

This rearrangement joins TRBV27 to TRBJ1-2; possible D gene TRBD1, 5 bases. In germline, CDR1 is MNHEY, CDR2 SMNVEV (reference sequence). The CDR3 totals 14 residues. With 3 bases removed from V and 3 bases from J, the gap between germline ends came to 11 bases. CDR3 DNA: TGTGCCAGCAGTTTCTCGGGGGGGGACTATGGCTACACCTTC. Translation gives CASSFSGGDYGYTF.

In the case of this clone: Other DNA variants within this sample encode the same CDR3. The V call is TRBV5-1, the J call TRBJ2-1; 10 bases align to TRBD2. The germline gives CDR1 SGHRS, CDR2 YFSETQ. Germline trimming cut 0 bases from V and 9 bases from J; bases unmatched to any gene: 6. This CDR3 has 15 amino acids. The CDR3 nucleotides are TGCGCCAGCAGCTTGGCAGCGGGAGGGCCGGGTGAGCAGTTCTTC. It specifies CASSLAAGGPGEQFF.

Details on this clone: This sample includes further DNA sequences coding for the same CDR3. In DNA form, the CDR3 reads TGTGCCAGCAGCTTGGGCGGCAGTCCCTACGAGCAGTACTTC. Translating gives CASSLGGSPYEQYF. The V gene is TRBV5-6, the J gene TRBJ2-7; D gene unclear. The CDR3 is 14 amino acids. Between the trimmed V and J ends, which lost 0 bases and 2 bases, there was a span of 9 bases. Germline assignment: CDR1 SGHDT and CDR2 YYEEEE.

The gene calls are TRBV7-9 and TRBJ2-1; 16 bases map to TRBD2. J gave up 9 bases and V 5 bases, and 4 bases lay outside the gene matches. Per germline, CDR1 SEHNR and CDR2 FQNEAQ (reference sequence). CDR3 length: 15 residues. The chain's CDR3 is CASSAGLAGGIEQFF. CDR3 bases: TGTGCCAGCAGCGCGGGACTAGCGGGAGGGATTGAGCAGTTCTTC.

This clone was picked up a small number of times. The rearrangement uses TRBV4-1 and TRBJ2-6; TRBD1 aligns across 10 bases. The CDR3 runs to 17 residues. CDR1 and CDR2 (germline): MGHRA, YSYEKL. With 5 bases clipped from V and 2 bases from J, the junction kept 6 bases outside the gene matches. This chain's CDR3 is CASSSVGTGAGANVLTF. DNA of the CDR3: TGCGCCAGCAGCTCGGTGGGGACAGGGGCTGGGGCCAACGTCCTGACTTTC.

The genes are TRBV7-8 and TRBJ2-7; D may be TRBD1 (8 bases). CDR1 is SGHVS and CDR2 is FQNEAQ in the germline V gene. This CDR3 spans 16 amino acids. V lost 0 bases and J 1 base, leaving 13 bases between the germline ends. For the CDR3, the DNA is TGTGCCAGCAGCTTAGCGGGGGGGACAGGTTCCTACGAGCAGTACTTC. This translates into CASSLAGGTGSYEQYF.

The rearrangement links TRBV4-2 to TRBJ2-7; a possible D gene is TRBD1 (5 bases). Germline values: CDR1 LGHNA, CDR2 YNFKEQ. This CDR3 region has 13 residues. Trimming shortened V by 0 bases and J by 10 bases, and 13 bases separated the two germline ends. CDR3 loop: CASSQDRGTRQYF. In DNA form, the CDR3 reads TGTGCCAGCAGCCAAGATAGGGGCACGCGCCAGTACTTC.

This clone has just a few counts. This chain uses TRBV6-4 with TRBJ2-3; TRBD1 aligns across 9 bases. The CDR3 consists of 18 residues. CDR1 is MRHNA and CDR2 is SNTAGT in the germline V gene. The junction had 8 bases not matched to a gene; V was cut back by 1 base and J by 0 bases. The CDR3 reads CASSDWEQGAGSTDTQYF. Here the CDR3 DNA reads TGTGCCAGCAGTGACTGGGAACAGGGGGCTGGGAGCACAGATACGCAGTATTTT.

This chain uses TRBV19 with TRBJ2-5; perhaps TRBD2 as D (5 bases). This CDR3 is built from 16 residues. The V gene lost 6 bases and the J gene lost 0 bases, with 17 bases spanning the gap. Germline assignment: CDR1 LNHDA and CDR2 SQIVND (reference sequence). The chain's CDR3 is CASSPSGGWYQETQYF. CDR3 coding DNA: TGTGCCAGTAGCCCCAGCGGAGGTTGGTACCAAGAGACCCAGTACTTC.

The J gene is TRBJ2-1, the V gene TRBV19; D gene ambiguous. The CDR3 consists of 12 residues. V dropped 3 bases and J dropped 8 bases, with 8 bases sitting between them. Germline V gene sequence: CDR1 LNHDA, CDR2 SQIVND (reference sequence). In DNA form, the CDR3 reads TGTGCCAGTAGTATCGAGTTGTATGAGCAGTTCTTC. Translated: CASSIELYEQFF.

This chain links TRBV18 with TRBJ2-7; 7 bases match TRBD1. Germline V CDR1 and CDR2: KGHSH, LQKENI. The V segment lost 4 bases and the J segment 0 bases; nucleotides outside the gene matches: 6. The CDR3 extends over 15 amino acids. CDR3 protein: CASSLQGTSSYEQYF. The CDR3 coding sequence is TGTGCCAGCTCACTACAGGGGACCAGCTCCTACGAGCAGTACTTC. The full variable domain, its missing parts supplied by reference TRBV18 and TRBJ2-7, is NAGVMQNPRHLVRRRGQEARLRCSPMKGHSHVYWYRQLPEEGLKFMVYLQKENIIDESGMPKERFSAEFPKEGPSILRIQQVVRGDSAAYFCASSLQGTSSYEQYFGPGTRLTVT.

The chain has TRBV11-3 and TRBJ2-5; D not certain. Between the trimmed V and J ends, which lost 8 bases and 2 bases, there was a span of 18 bases. CDR1 SGHNT and CDR2 YENEEA come from the germline V gene. CDR3 size: 15 residues. Here the CDR3 reads CASSSVGSKQETQYF. CDR3 coding DNA: TGTGCCAGCTCGTCAGTTGGCAGTAAACAAGAGACCCAGTACTTC.

The chain recombines TRBV4-2 with TRBJ2-1, with 13 bases fitting TRBD2. The ends lost 1 base at V and 4 bases at J; junction bases unmatched: 7. Germline V CDR1 and CDR2: LGHNA, YNFKEQ. CDR3 length: 18 residues. The CDR3 sequence is CASSQVGLAGERYNEQFF. The CDR3 DNA reads TGTGCCAGCAGCCAAGTTGGACTAGCGGGAGAACGATACAATGAGCAGTTCTTC.

This chain uses TRBV10-3 with TRBJ1-1; 8 positions match TRBD1. V lost 4 bases, J lost 1 base, and 5 bases stayed unmatched. Germline values: CDR1 ENHRY, CDR2 SYGVKD. The CDR3 is made up of 15 amino acids. The CDR3: CAISGSGGWNTEAFF. The CDR3 bases are TGTGCCATCAGTGGATCAGGGGGCTGGAACACTGAAGCTTTCTTT.

The chain has TRBV19 and TRBJ2-7, with D possibly TRBD2 on 6 matching bases. The CDR3 is 16 amino acids. CDR1 and CDR2 (germline): LNHDA, SQIVND (reference sequence). V was pared by 1 base and J by 1 base, with 14 bases between. In DNA form, the CDR3 reads TGTGCCAGTAGTATAGTCGGCGGGATGAAGTCCTACGAGCAGTACTTC. Its translation is CASSIVGGMKSYEQYF.

The gene calls are TRBV19 and TRBJ2-5; 8 bases fit TRBD2. CDR1 LNHDA and CDR2 SQIVND come from the germline V gene (reference sequence). This CDR3 contains 15 residues. After removal of 2 bases from V and 5 bases from J, the junction contained 7 bases not matched to a gene. CDR3 protein: CASSISGGIRETQYF. CDR3 in DNA: TGTGCCAGTAGTATAAGCGGGGGCATCCGGGAGACCCAGTACTTC.

There are a few counts of this clone. The V call is TRBV28, the J call TRBJ1-1, with D unclear. The ends were cut back, 3 bases at V and 7 bases at J, with 24 bases in the middle. The CDR3 runs to 17 residues. The V gene's germline CDR1 is MDHEN and CDR2 SYDVKM. For the CDR3, the DNA is TGTGCCAGCAGTTTGGGTAATACAGCTCAACCAACATTTGAAGCTTTCTTT. This translates into CASSLGNTAQPTFEAFF.

The chain carries TRBV18 and TRBJ2-1, with D uncertain. This CDR3 contains 12 residues. Trimming left V 6 bases short and J 2 bases short, with 5 bases between. Germline CDR1 and CDR2: KGHSH and LQKENI. The CDR3 is CASSSAYNEQFF. The CDR3 coding sequence is TGTGCCAGCTCGTCAGCCTACAATGAGCAGTTCTTC.

The table lists this clone with a few counts. The chain employs TRBV10-2 and TRBJ1-1; D possibly corresponds to TRBD1 (5 bases). CDR1 is WSHSY and CDR2 is SAAADI in the germline V gene. The CDR3 extends over 12 amino acids. Trimming took off 6 bases at V and 4 bases at J, with 9 bases between the two ends. The CDR3 DNA follows: TGCGCCAGCAGGGACACCTCCACTGAAGCTTTCTTT. Protein: CASRDTSTEAFF.

At least ten counts were recorded for this clone. This chain joins TRBV6-1 and TRBJ2-5, with D hard to call. V was clipped by 5 bases and J by 1 base, with 8 bases between them. The CDR3 is made up of 13 amino acids. Germline V CDR1 and CDR2: MNHNS, SASEGT. The CDR3 DNA follows: TGTGCCAGCAGTTATGAGATCCAAGAGACCCAGTACTTC. It encodes CASSYEIQETQYF.

CDR3 nucleotide sequence: TGCAGCGTTGAGAGTACAGGGGAGAGCTACGAGCAGTACTTC. It specifies CSVESTGESYEQYF. The chain employs TRBV29-1 and TRBJ2-7; 7 nucleotides line up with TRBD1. Germline V gene data show CDR1 as SQVTM and CDR2 as ANQGSEA. The CDR3 extends over 14 amino acids. With V trimmed by 3 bases and J by 3 bases, 8 bases remained unmatched.

The chain joins TRBV13 to TRBJ1-4; 9 nucleotides match TRBD1. V dropped 3 bases and J dropped 10; count of bases not matched to a gene: 12. The CDR3 consists of 16 residues. CDR1 and CDR2 from the germline V gene are PRHDT and FYEKMQ (reference sequence). Here the CDR3 DNA reads TGTGCCAGCAGCTTCACCCCGGACAGGGGCGCAGTAAAACTGTTTTTT. Its translation: CASSFTPDRGAVKLFF.

This clone is termed medium-sized. The chain is built from TRBV6-4 and TRBJ2-3; TRBD2 matches 10 bases. CDR1 and CDR2 from the germline V gene are MRHNA and SNTAGT. With V trimmed by 0 bases and J by 6 bases, 3 bases remained unmatched. The CDR3 sequence is 15 residues long. For the CDR3, the DNA is TGTGCCAGCAGTGACTCGACTAGCGGGTCCGATACGCAGTATTTT. It yields the protein CASSDSTSGSDTQYF.

The rearrangement joins TRBV28 to TRBJ2-1; 9 bases agree with TRBD2. Germline trimming cut 3 bases from V and 0 bases from J; bases unmatched to any gene: 3. The germline V gene encodes CDR1 MDHEN and CDR2 SYDVKM. The CDR3 is 16 amino acids. The CDR3 sequence is CASSFPTSGSYNEQFF. As DNA, the CDR3 is TGTGCCAGCAGTTTCCCGACTAGCGGCTCCTACAATGAGCAGTTCTTC. Full variable domain (missing parts from reference TRBV28 and TRBJ2-1): DVKVTQSSRYLVKRTGEKVFLECVQDMDHENMFWYRQDPGLGLRLIYFSYDVKMKEKGDIPEGYSVSREKKERFSLILESASTNQTSMYLCASSFPTSGSYNEQFFGPGTRLTVL.

The genes are TRBV2 and TRBJ1-1, with D maybe TRBD1 (6 bases). The CDR3 is 14 residues long. CDR1 SNHLY and CDR2 FYNNEI come from the germline V gene. V dropped 7 bases and J dropped 5 bases, with 17 bases sitting between them. CDR3 in DNA: TGTGCCAGCAATTCCGACAGGTTTCGGACTGAAGCTTTCTTT. Amino acids: CASNSDRFRTEAFF.

J is TRBJ1-3 and V is TRBV7-9, with 7 positions matching TRBD1. V was pared by 0 bases and J by 5 bases, with 4 bases of the junction left unmatched. Germline values: CDR1 SEHNR, CDR2 FQNEAQ (reference sequence). The CDR3 has 15 amino acids. In DNA form, the CDR3 reads TGTGCCAGCAGCTTAGCGACAGGGCAGCGAAACACCATATATTTT. The encoded protein is CASSLATGQRNTIYF.

This clone was recorded once. The chain joins TRBV28 to TRBJ2-5, with D tentatively TRBD2 (6 bases). The CDR3 extends over 14 amino acids. V shed 8 bases and J shed 4 bases, with 17 bases lying between them. CDR1 is MDHEN, CDR2 SYDVKM, per germline. The CDR3 nucleotides read TGTGCCAGCTCTCCCCACGGGACTCTAGAGACCCAGTACTTC. Translating it yields CASSPHGTLETQYF.

This chain joins TRBV6-2 or TRBV6-3 and TRBJ2-5; TRBD2 is a possible D gene (7 bases). Trimming took 2 bases from V and 0 from J, leaving 16 bases between them. The CDR3 is made up of 17 amino acids. Germline V gives CDR1 MNHEY, CDR2 SVGEGT. CDR3 protein: CASSYQLGGPDQETQYF. The CDR3 DNA is TGTGCCAGCAGTTACCAGCTCGGGGGGCCAGACCAAGAGACCCAGTACTTC.